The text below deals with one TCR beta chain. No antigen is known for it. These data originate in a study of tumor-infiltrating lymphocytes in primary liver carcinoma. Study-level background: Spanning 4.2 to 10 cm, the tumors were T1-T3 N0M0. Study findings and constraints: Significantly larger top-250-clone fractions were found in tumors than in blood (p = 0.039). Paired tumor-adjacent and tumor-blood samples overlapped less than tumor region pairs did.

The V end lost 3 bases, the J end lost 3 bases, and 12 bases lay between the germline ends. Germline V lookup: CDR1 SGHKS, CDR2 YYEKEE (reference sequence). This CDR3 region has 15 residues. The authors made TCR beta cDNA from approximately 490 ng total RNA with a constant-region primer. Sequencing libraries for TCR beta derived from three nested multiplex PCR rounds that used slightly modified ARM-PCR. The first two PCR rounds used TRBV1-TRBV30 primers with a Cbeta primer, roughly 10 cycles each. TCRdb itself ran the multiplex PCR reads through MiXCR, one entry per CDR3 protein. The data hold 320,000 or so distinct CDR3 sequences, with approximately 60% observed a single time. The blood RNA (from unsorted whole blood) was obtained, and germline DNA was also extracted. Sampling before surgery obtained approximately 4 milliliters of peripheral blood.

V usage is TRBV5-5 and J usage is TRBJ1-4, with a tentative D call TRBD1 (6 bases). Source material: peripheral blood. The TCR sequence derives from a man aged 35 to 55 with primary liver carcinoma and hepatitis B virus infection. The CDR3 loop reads CASSSLTGPNEKLFF. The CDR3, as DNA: TGTGCCAGCAGCTCACTGACAGGTCCTAATGAAAAACTGTTTTTT. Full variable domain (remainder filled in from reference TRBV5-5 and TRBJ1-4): DAGVTQSPTHLIKTRGQQVTLRCSPISGHKSVSWYQQVLGQGPQFIFQYYEKEERGRGNFPDRFSARQFPNYSSELNVNALLLGDSALYLCASSSLTGPNEKLFFGSGTQLSVL.